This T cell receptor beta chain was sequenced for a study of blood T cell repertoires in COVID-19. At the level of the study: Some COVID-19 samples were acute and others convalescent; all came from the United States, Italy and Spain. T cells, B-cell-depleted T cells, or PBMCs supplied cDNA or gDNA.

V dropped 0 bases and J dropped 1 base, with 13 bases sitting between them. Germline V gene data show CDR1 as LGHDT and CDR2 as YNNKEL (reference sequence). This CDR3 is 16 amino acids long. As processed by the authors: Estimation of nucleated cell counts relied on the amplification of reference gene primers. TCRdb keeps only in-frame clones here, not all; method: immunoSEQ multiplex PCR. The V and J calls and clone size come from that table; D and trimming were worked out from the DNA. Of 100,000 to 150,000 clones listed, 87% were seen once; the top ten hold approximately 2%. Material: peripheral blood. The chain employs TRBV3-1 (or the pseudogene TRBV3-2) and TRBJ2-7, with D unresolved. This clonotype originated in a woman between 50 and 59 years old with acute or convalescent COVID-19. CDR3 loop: CASSQDPQVVSYEQYF. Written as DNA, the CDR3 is TGTGCCAGCAGCCAAGATCCTCAGGTTGTGTCCTACGAGCAGTACTTC.